This T cell receptor (beta chain) was profiled in a study of blood T cells in healthy people across ages (dated by TCRdb to 2013 to 2016). About the study as a whole: Template switching captured roughly one uniquely barcoded TCR beta cDNA molecule per two T cells in model experiments. To track age-related changes in TCR beta repertoire diversity, the study relied on deep sequencing normalized with unique cDNA molecular identifiers. Donors were grouped into four age groups: young (average 16 years), middle-aged (around 39), aged (about 60) and long-lived (approximately 81). Donors of different ages were randomly distributed across sequencing lanes to avoid experimental bias. For two donors (one aged 18 to 30 and one aged 80 or older), the study analyzed two additional independent replicas of 1 million unique cDNA reads from the same blood draw. The research as a whole found: Because donor CMV infection status was unknown, age-related changes in expanded clonotypes were potentially confounded. As age increased, observed TCR beta diversity per million T cells dropped in a roughly linear way, and a significant reduction was already evident by age around 41. Conclusive comparison of naive and antigen-experienced compartments was prevented by the profiling of bulk unsorted PBMCs. Estimates of total diversity based on one million sequenced T cells were considered lower bounds and underestimates. The percentage of naive T cells measured by flow cytometry correlated strongly with observed TCR beta diversity. Compared with the aged group, the long-lived group had more naive CD4+ T cells, fewer expanded clones and increased TCR diversity, suggesting age selection.

The library was built by means of 5' RACE. The instrument was an Illumina HiSeq 2500. A second PCR of roughly 7 to 11 cycles was performed with a sample-barcoded 5' primer and a J-beta primer mix. Each TCR beta cDNA molecule received a unique molecular identifier from a template-switch 5' adaptor carrying 12 random nucleotides. Each sample yielded at least 2.5 million CDR3-containing paired-end reads. First-strand cDNA was synthesized from all RNA with the Mint cDNA synthesis kit, primed by a TRBC-specific oligonucleotide. All cDNA was treated with uracil-DNA glycosylase and then went through a first 18-cycle PCR with the universal primers M1SS and BC2_uni_R. Regarding the original processing steps: Each sample was normalized by randomly selecting 1 million high-quality reads, each carrying a distinct molecular identifier. Reads with shared molecular identifiers were discarded instead of being binned into consensus sequences. MiTCR, run with a Q25 quality threshold and the strictest error-elimination algorithm, handled CDR3 identification, clonotype clustering and error correction. A nonparametric unseen species model with Euler transformation was used to estimate lower-bound total TCR beta diversity. TCRdb's own reprocessing of the public reads used fastp at Q25 and MiXCR and kept productive beta chains. Rows are unified per CDR3 protein, each entry keeping the most common DNA and genes. These V and J calls are TCRdb output, not the study's own analysis. This sample comprises 850,000 to 1,300,000 distinct CDR3 sequences, 35% to 55% of them detected only once. The ten top clones hold 15% to 20% of the sample.

Systemically healthy Caucasian individuals from Russia, around 38 in total and aged roughly 6 to 95 years, were included as donors. Each donor gave about 10 milliliters of peripheral blood, drawn into EDTA-treated Vacutainer tubes. PBMCs were isolated by Ficoll-Paque density-gradient centrifugation, with at least 6.5 million obtained per sample. Total RNA was extracted from PBMCs with Trizol reagent, with at least 6 micrograms obtained per sample. The percentages of naive CD45RAhigh/CD27high T cells were determined by flow cytometry on a PBMC aliquot from every donor. Comment on this clonotype: The antigen this receptor binds is unknown. Base quality data are lacking; no much larger clone is found one base away.

V loses 5 bases, J loses 4 bases, and the germline ends lie 22 bases apart. CDR3 length: 17 amino acids, cysteine to phenylalanine. Only the CDR3 region is kept as DNA, spanning 51 bases read in frame from base 1. In the germline V gene (reference sequence), CDR1 corresponds to SEHNR and CDR2 to FQNEAQ. The rearrangement joined TRBV7-9 to TRBJ2-3; the D region is possibly TRBD1 or TRBD2, each matching across 6 bases. This TCR was sampled from a woman aged 60-75 years in good health. The sample taken for sequencing was blood. The nucleotides are TGTGCCAGCAGCCCGAGACGCGAACGGGGGCCCCCAGATACGCAGTATTTT. Its product reads: CASSPRRERGPPDTQYF.